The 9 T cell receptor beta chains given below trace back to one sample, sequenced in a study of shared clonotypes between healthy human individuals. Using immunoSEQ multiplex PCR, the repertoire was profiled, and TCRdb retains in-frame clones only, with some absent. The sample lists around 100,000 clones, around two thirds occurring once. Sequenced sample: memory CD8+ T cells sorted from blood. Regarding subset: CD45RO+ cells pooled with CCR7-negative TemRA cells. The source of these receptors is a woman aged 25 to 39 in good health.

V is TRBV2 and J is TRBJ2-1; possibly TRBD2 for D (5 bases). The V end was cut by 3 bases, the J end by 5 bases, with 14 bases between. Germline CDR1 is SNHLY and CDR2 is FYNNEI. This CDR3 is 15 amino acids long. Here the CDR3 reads CASSERDITNNEQFF. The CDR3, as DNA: TGTGCCAGCAGTGAGAGGGATATTACTAACAATGAGCAGTTCTTC.

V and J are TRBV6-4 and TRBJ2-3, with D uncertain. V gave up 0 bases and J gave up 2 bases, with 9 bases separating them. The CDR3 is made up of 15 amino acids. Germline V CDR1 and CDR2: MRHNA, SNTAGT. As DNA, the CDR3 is TGTGCCAGCAGTGACTCGAAAGACCTCACAGATACGCAGTATTTT. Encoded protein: CASSDSKDLTDTQYF.

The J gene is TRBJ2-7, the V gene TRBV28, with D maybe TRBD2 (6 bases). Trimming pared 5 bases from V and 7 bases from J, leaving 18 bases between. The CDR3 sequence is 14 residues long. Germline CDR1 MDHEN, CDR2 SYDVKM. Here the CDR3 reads CASSPVGGSEEQYF. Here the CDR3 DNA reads TGTGCCAGCAGTCCTGTCGGGGGATCGGAAGAGCAGTACTTC.

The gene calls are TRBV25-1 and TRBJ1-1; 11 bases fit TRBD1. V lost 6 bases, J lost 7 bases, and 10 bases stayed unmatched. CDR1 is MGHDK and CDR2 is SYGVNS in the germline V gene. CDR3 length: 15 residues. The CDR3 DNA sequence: TGTGCCAGCAGCACCTGGGACAGGGGGACGGTTGAAGCTTTCTTT. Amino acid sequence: CASSTWDRGTVEAFF.

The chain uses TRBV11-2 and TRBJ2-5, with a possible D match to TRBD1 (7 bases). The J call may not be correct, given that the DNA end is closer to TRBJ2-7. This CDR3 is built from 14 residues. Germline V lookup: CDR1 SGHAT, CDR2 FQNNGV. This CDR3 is CASSARGDSYEQYF. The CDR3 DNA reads TGTGCCAGCAGCGCCAGGGGGGACTCCTACGAGCAGTACTTC.

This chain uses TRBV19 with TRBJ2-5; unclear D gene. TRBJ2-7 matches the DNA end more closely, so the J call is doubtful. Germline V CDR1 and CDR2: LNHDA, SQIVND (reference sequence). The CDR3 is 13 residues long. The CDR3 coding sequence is TGTGCCAGTAGTATCAAGGACCTGAGCGAGCAGTACTTC. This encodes CASSIKDLSEQYF.

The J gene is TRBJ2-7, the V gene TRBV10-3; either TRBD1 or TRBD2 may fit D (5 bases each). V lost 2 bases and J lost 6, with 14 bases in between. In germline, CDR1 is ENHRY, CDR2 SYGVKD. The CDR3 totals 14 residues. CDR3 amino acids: CAISEPGALVEQYF. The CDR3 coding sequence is TGTGCCATCAGTGAGCCCGGGGCTCTTGTCGAGCAGTACTTC.

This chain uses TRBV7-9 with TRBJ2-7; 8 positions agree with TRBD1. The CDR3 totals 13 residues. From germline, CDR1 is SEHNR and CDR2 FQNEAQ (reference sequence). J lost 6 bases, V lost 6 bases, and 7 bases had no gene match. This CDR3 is CASRDRVRREQYF. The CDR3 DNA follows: TGTGCCAGCAGGGACAGGGTAAGGCGCGAGCAGTACTTC.

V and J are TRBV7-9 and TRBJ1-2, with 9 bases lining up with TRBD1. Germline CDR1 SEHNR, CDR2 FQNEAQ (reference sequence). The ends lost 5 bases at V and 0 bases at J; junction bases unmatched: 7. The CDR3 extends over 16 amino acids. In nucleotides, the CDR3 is TGTGCCAGCAGCACGGTCGACAGGGGGACTAACTATGGCTACACCTTC. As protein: CASSTVDRGTNYGYTF.